The TCR beta chain under discussion was sequenced for a study of cytomegalovirus exposure and HLA in healthy donors. Study details: Inside one of the first data releases sat 85 million or so unique TCRs taken from HLA-typed donors.

Germline lookup yields CDR1 SQVTM and CDR2 ANQGSEA. The CDR3 totals 12 residues. The ends were cut back, 7 bases at V and 9 bases at J, with 16 bases in the middle. Vbeta (60) and Jbeta (13) primers were used in the PCR. Using immunoSEQ multiplex PCR, the repertoire was profiled, and TCRdb retains in-frame clones only, with some absent. Among 100,000 to 150,000 clones, 74% were seen once, and the ten largest hold around 7.2%. Concerning this clone: Its antigen remains unknown.

General study points: DRB1 had the most TCR associations and HLA-C the fewest, a later analysis found, with rates varying by HLA locus. Previous analysis showed most TCR beta V segments were productive about 87% or about 30% of the time. Owing to their indistinguishability, certain V segments, notably TRBV6-2 and TRBV6-3, were excluded.

The source is a male donor in good health and CMV-seronegative. J is TRBJ2-1 and V is TRBV29-1; weak D call: TRBD1 (6 bases). The sample consisted of PBMCs. Written as DNA, the CDR3 is TGCAGCGCCAAGGGGGACATTATTGAGCAGTTCTTC. Protein sequence: CSAKGDIIEQFF.